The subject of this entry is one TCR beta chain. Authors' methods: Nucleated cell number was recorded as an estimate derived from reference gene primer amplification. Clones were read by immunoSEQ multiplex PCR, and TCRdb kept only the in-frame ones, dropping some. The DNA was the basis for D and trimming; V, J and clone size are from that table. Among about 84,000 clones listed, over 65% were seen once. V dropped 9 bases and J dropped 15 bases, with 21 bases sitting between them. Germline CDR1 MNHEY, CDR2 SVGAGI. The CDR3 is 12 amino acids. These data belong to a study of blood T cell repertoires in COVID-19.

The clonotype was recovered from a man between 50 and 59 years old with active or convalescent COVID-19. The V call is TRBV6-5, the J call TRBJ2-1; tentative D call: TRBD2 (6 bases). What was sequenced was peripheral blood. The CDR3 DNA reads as TGTGCCAGTAACCCAGGGTGGGGAGGAGGGTTCTTC. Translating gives CASNPGWGGGFF.